Listed here are 10 T cell receptor beta chains from one sample, sequenced in a study of human T cells and chemical hapten exposure. Time point here: patch test 1, 2 weeks after DPC sensitization. Sample treatment: therapeutic diphenylcyclopropenone sensitization with weekly scalp DPC. TCRdb analysed the RACE reads with MiXCR anew, one entry per CDR3 protein. The sample consists of about 49,000 distinct CDR3 sequences, less than 10% of them appearing once. The input for sequencing was whole blood, taken in connection with sensitization to the hapten diphenylcyclopropenone (DPC). These TCRs come from a woman in her fifties or sixties with alopecia areata. Some clones in this sample may be carry-over from other donors' samples.

This clonotype occurred many times. V is TRBV29-1 and J is TRBJ2-2; 7 bases fit TRBD2. The CDR3 extends over 13 amino acids. J lost 3 bases, V lost 7 bases, and 5 bases had no gene match. CDR1 and CDR2 (germline): SQVTM, ANQGSEA. The CDR3 is CSAHSGHTGELFF. CDR3 DNA sequence: TGCAGCGCCCATAGCGGGCACACCGGGGAGCTGTTTTTT.

In this sample, this clonotype turned up many times. V usage is TRBV11-3 and J usage is TRBJ2-1; D is possibly TRBD2 (6 bases). This CDR3 is 15 amino acids long. Germline loops: CDR1 SGHNT, CDR2 YENEEA. V was trimmed by 6 bases and J by 10 bases, leaving 22 bases between them. The CDR3 DNA reads as TGTGCCAGCAGGGCCTACGGGACTTCGAGTTCGGAGCAGTTCTTC. Protein: CASRAYGTSSSEQFF.

This clonotype was found many times. The chain couples TRBV11-2 to TRBJ2-7; 8 bases agree with TRBD2. The CDR3 length is 17 residues. The V segment lost 1 base and the J segment 3 bases; nucleotides outside the gene matches: 11. CDR1 is SGHAT, CDR2 FQNNGV, per germline. CDR3 nucleotide sequence: TGTGCCAGCAGCTTAGTATACTCACTAGCGGAAGTCTACGAGCAGTACTTC. Protein: CASSLVYSLAEVYEQYF.

The sample holds one count of this clonotype. The V gene is TRBV4-3, the J gene TRBJ2-3, with TRBD2 matching over 7 bases. CDR1 is LGHNA and CDR2 is YSLEER in the germline V gene. The CDR3 consists of 16 residues. Unmatched junction bases numbered 8, after V lost 0 bases and J lost 5 bases. The CDR3 bases are TGCGCCAGCAGCCAAGAACCTCGAGGACTAGGAGATACGCAGTATTTT. It is translated as CASSQEPRGLGDTQYF.

The table lists this clonotype with a few counts. This chain links TRBV28 with TRBJ2-5; TRBD1 matches 9 bases. The CDR3 covers 14 residues. Germline loops: CDR1 MDHEN, CDR2 SYDVKM. V shed 2 bases and J 4 bases; nucleotides not matched to a gene: 2. The CDR3 loop is CASSLPQGAETQYF. CDR3 DNA: TGTGCCAGCAGTTTACCACAGGGGGCAGAGACCCAGTACTTC.

This clonotype has ten or more counts. The rearrangement links TRBV6-2 or TRBV6-3 to TRBJ2-5; D gene uncertain. Germline V gene lookup returns CDR1 MNHEY and CDR2 SVGEGT. This CDR3 is built from 11 residues. Trimming removed 7 bases at V and 4 bases at J, with 7 bases between. DNA of the CDR3: TGTGCCAGCAAGAGCCGAGAGACCCAGTACTTC. Amino acids: CASKSRETQYF.

This clonotype was seen many times. This chain joins TRBV25-1 and TRBJ1-1; D remains ambiguous. The V gene's germline CDR1 is MGHDK and CDR2 SYGVNS. With 5 bases removed from V and 0 bases from J, the gap between germline ends came to 13 bases. CDR3 size: 15 residues. CDR3 amino acids: CASSPRWAMNTEAFF. CDR3 DNA sequence: TGTGCCAGCAGTCCAAGGTGGGCCATGAACACTGAAGCTTTCTTT.

The sample holds many counts of this clonotype. The genes are TRBV4-1 and TRBJ1-2; D is undetermined. Germline values: CDR1 MGHRA, CDR2 YSYEKL. There are 16 residues in the CDR3. V was shortened by 0 bases and J by 7 bases, with 18 bases between the two germline ends. CDR3 nucleotides: TGCGCCAGCAGCCAAGACCAAAGTGGAGGGTTGGGTGGCTACACCTTC. It specifies CASSQDQSGGLGGYTF.

Many counts were recorded for this clonotype. The chain couples TRBV11-2 to TRBJ2-1, with 13 bases that match TRBD2. Germline trimming cut 2 bases from V and 8 bases from J; bases unmatched to any gene: 3. CDR1 SGHAT and CDR2 FQNNGV come from the germline V gene. The CDR3 consists of 15 residues. The CDR3 sequence is CASSLTSGGAHEQFF. DNA of the CDR3: TGTGCCAGCAGCTTAACTAGCGGGGGGGCCCATGAGCAGTTCTTC. Full variable domain (remainder filled in from reference TRBV11-2 and TRBJ2-1): EAGVAQSPRYKIIEKRQSVAFWCNPISGHATLYWYQQILGQGPKLLIQFQNNGVVDDSQLPKDRFSAERLKGVDSTLKIQPAKLEDSAVYLCASSLTSGGAHEQFFGPGTRLTVL.

Only a few counts were recorded for this clonotype. This rearrangement joins TRBV18 to TRBJ1-1; a weak D match, TRBD1 (6 bases). The CDR3 length is 15 residues. In germline, CDR1 is KGHSH, CDR2 LQKENI. With 3 bases removed from V and 5 bases from J, the gap between germline ends came to 16 bases. CDR3 sequence (DNA): TGTGCCAGCTCACCCGAATTGGACAGAGAAACTGAAGCTTTCTTT. Translating it yields CASSPELDRETEAFF. The full variable domain, completed using reference TRBV18 and TRBJ1-1, is NAGVMQNPRHLVRRRGQEARLRCSPMKGHSHVYWYRQLPEEGLKFMVYLQKENIIDESGMPKERFSAEFPKEGPSILRIQQVVRGDSAAYFCASSPELDRETEAFFGQGTRLTVV.